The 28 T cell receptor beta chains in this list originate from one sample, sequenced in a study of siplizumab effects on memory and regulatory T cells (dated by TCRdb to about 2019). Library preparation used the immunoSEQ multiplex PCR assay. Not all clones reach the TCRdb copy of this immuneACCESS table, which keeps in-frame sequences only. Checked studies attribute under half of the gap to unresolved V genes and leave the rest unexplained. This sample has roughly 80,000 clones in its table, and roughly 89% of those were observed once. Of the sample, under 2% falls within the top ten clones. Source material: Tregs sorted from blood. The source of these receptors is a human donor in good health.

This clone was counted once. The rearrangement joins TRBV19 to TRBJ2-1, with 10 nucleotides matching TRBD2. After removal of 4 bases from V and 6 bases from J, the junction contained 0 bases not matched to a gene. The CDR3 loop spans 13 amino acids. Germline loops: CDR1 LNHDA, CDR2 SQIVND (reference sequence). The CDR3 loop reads CASSRLAGNEQFF. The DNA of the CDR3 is TGTGCCAGTAGTAGACTAGCGGGCAATGAGCAGTTCTTC. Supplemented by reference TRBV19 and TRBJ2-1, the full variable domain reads DGGITQSPKYLFRKEGQNVTLSCEQNLNHDAMYWYRQDPGQGLRLIYYSQIVNDFQKGDIAEGYSVSREKKESFPLTVTSAQKNPTAFYLCASSRLAGNEQFFGPGTRLTVL.

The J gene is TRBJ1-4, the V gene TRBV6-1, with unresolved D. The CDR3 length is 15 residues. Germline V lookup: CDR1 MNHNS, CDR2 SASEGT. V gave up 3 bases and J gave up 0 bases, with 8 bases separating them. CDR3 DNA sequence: TGTGCCAGCAGTGATTACGGAACAACTAATGAAAAACTGTTTTTT. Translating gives CASSDYGTTNEKLFF.

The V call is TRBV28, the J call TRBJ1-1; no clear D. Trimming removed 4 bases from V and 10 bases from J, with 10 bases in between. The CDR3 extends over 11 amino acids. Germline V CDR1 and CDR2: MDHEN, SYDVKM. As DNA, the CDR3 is TGTGCCAGCAGTTCCGGTTCGGGAGCTTTCTTT. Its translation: CASSSGSGAFF.

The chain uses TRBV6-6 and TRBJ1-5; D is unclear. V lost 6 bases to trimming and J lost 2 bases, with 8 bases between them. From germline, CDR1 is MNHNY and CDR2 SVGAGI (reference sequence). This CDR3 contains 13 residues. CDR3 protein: CASRTWGNQPQHF. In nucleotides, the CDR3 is TGTGCCAGCAGAACATGGGGCAATCAGCCCCAGCATTTT.

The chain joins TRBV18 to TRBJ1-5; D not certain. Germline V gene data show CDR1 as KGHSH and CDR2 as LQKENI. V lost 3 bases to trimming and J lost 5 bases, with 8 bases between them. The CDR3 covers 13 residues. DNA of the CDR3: TGTGCCAGCTCACCGGGGAGGGATCAGCCCCAGCATTTT. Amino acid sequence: CASSPGRDQPQHF. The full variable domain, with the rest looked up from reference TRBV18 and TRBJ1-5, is NAGVMQNPRHLVRRRGQEARLRCSPMKGHSHVYWYRQLPEEGLKFMVYLQKENIIDESGMPKERFSAEFPKEGPSILRIQQVVRGDSAAYFCASSPGRDQPQHFGDGTRLSIL.

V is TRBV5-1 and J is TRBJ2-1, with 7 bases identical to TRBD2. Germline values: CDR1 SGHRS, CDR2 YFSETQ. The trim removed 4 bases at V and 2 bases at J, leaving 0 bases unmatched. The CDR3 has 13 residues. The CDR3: CASSGGAYNEQFF. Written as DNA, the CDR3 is TGCGCCAGCAGCGGGGGGGCCTACAATGAGCAGTTCTTC.

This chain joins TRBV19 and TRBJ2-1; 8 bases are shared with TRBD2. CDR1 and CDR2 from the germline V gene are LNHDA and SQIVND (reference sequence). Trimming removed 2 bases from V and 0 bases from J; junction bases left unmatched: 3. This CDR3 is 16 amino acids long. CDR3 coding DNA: TGTGCCAGTAGTATAACTAGCGGATCCTCCTACAATGAGCAGTTCTTC. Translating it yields CASSITSGSSYNEQFF.

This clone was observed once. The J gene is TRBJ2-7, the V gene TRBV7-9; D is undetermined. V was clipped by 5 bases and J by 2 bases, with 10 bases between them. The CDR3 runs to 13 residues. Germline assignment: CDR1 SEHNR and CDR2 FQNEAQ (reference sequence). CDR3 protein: CASSTNVPYEQYF. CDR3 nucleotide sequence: TGTGCCAGCAGCACGAATGTCCCCTACGAGCAGTACTTC.

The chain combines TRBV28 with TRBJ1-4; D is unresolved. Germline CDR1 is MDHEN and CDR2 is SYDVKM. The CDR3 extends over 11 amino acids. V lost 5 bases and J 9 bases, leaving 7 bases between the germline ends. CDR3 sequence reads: CASSLGKKLFF. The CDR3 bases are TGTGCCAGCAGTCTAGGGAAAAAACTGTTTTTT.

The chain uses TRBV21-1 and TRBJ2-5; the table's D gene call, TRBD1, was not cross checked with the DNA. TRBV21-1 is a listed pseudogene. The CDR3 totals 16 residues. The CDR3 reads CASSKDTGGIRRSQYF. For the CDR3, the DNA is TGTGCCAGCAGCAAAGATACAGGGGGTATCCGTCGGTCCCAGTACTTC.

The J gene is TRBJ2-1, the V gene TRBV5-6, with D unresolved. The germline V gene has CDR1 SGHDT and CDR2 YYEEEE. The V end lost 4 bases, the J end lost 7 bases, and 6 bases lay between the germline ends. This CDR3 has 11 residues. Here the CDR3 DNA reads TGTGCCAGCAGCCGTAGAAATGAGCAGTTCTTC. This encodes CASSRRNEQFF. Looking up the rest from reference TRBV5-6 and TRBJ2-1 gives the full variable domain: DAGVTQSPTHLIKTRGQQVTLRCSPKSGHDTVSWYQQALGQGPQFIFQYYEEEERQRGNFPDRFSGHQFPNYSSELNVNALLLGDSALYLCASSRRNEQFFGPGTRLTVL.

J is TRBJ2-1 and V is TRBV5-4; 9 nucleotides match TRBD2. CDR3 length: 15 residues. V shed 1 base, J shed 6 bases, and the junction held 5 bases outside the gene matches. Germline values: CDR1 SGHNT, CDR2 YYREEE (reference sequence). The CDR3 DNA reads TGTGCCAGCAGCTTGCGAGCGGGGGGAATCAATGAGCAGTTCTTC. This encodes CASSLRAGGINEQFF.

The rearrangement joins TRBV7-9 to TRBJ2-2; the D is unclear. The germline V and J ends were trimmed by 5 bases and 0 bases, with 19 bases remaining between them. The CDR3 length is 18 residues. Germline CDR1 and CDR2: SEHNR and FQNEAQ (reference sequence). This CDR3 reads CASSLGYWAVANTGELFF. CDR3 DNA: TGTGCCAGCAGCCTAGGGTATTGGGCAGTAGCGAACACCGGGGAGCTGTTTTTT.

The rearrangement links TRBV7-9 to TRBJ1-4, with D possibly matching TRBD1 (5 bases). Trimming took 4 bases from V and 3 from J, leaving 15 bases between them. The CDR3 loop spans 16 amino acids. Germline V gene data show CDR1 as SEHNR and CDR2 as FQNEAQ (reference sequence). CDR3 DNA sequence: TGTGCCAGCAGCTCATTTGGGACGGTCTCTAATGAAAAACTGTTTTTT. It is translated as CASSSFGTVSNEKLFF.

CDR3 bases: TGTGCCAGCGAAAGAGGCGCACGGGGGGGCACTGAAGCTTTCTTT. Its translation: CASERGARGGTEAFF. The chain employs TRBV6-1 and TRBJ1-1; D might be TRBD1 (5 bases). Deletions cut 8 bases from V and 4 bases from J, with 20 bases between. Germline-derived CDR1 and CDR2 are MNHNS and SASEGT. The CDR3 consists of 15 residues.

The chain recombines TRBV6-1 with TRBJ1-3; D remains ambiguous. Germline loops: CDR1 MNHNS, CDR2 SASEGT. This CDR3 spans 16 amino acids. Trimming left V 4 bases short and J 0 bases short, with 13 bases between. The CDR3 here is CASSVVGFLSGNTIYF. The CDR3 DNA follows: TGTGCCAGCAGTGTTGTGGGCTTCCTCTCTGGAAACACCATATATTTT.

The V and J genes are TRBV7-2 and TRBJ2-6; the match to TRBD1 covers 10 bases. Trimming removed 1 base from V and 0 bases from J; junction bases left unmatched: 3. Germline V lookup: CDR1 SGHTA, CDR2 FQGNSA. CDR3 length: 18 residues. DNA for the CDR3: TGTGCCAGCAGCTTAGGCGGGACAGGGGCCTCTGGGGCCAACGTCCTGACTTTC. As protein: CASSLGGTGASGANVLTF. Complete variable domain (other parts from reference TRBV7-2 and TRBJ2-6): GAGVSQSPSNKVTEKGKDVELRCDPISGHTALYWYRQSLGQGLEFLIYFQGNSAPDKSGLPSDRFSAERTGGSVSTLTIQRTQQEDSAVYLCASSLGGTGASGANVLTFGAGSRLTVL.

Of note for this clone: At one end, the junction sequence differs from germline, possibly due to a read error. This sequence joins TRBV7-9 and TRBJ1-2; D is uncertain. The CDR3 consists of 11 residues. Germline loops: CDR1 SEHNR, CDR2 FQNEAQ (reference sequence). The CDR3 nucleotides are TGTGCCAGCAGTTACAACCGCCATACCTTCTTC. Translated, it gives CASSYNRHTFF.

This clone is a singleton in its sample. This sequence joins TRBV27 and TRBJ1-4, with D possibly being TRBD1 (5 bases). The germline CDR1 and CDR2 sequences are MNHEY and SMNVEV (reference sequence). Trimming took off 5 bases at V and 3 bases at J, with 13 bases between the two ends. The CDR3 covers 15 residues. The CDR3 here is CASSPRTTSNEKLFF. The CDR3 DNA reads TGTGCCAGCAGTCCGAGGACAACCTCTAATGAAAAACTGTTTTTT.

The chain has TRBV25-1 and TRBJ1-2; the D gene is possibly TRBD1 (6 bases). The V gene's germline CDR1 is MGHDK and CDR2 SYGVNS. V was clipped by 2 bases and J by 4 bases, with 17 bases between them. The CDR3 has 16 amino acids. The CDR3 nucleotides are TGTGCCAGCAGTGAAACCTTGTTGGGGACACTCTATGGCTACACCTTC. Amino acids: CASSETLLGTLYGYTF.

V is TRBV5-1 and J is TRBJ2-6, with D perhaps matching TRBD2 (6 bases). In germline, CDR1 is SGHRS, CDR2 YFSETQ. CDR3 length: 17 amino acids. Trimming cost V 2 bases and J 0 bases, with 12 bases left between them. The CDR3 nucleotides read TGCGCCAGCAGCTTCTCGGGGGTGAACTCTGGGGCCAACGTCCTGACTTTC. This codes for CASSFSGVNSGANVLTF. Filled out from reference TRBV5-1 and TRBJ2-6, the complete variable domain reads KAGVTQTPRYLIKTRGQQVTLSCSPISGHRSVSWYQQTPGQGLQFLFEYFSETQRNKGNFPGRFSGRQFSNSRSEMNVSTLELGDSALYLCASSFSGVNSGANVLTFGAGSRLTVL.

CDR3 loop: CASSLQLGTGLYNEQFF. Written as DNA, the CDR3 is TGTGCCAGTAGTCTACAACTCGGGACAGGGCTTTACAATGAGCAGTTCTTC. V and J are TRBV19 and TRBJ2-1; 9 positions match TRBD1. Losses at the gene ends were 5 bases for V and 4 bases for J; bases not matched to a gene: 12. From germline, CDR1 is LNHDA and CDR2 SQIVND (reference sequence). This CDR3 is 17 amino acids long.

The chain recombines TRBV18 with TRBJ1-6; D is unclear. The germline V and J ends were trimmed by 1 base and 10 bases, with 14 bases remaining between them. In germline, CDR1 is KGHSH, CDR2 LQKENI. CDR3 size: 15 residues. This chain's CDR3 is CASSPQEGGDSPLHF. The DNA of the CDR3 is TGTGCCAGCTCACCACAGGAGGGTGGTGACTCACCCCTCCACTTT. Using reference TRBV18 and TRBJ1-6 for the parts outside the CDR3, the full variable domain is NAGVMQNPRHLVRRRGQEARLRCSPMKGHSHVYWYRQLPEEGLKFMVYLQKENIIDESGMPKERFSAEFPKEGPSILRIQQVVRGDSAAYFCASSPQEGGDSPLHFGNGTRLTVT.

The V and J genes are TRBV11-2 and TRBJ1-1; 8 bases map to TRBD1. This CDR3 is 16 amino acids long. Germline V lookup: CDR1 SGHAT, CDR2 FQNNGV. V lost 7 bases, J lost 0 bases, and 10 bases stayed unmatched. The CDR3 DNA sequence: TGTGCCAGCAAACCCGGGACAGGTGGGTTGAACACTGAAGCTTTCTTT. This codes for CASKPGTGGLNTEAFF. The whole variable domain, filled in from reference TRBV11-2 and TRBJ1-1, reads EAGVAQSPRYKIIEKRQSVAFWCNPISGHATLYWYQQILGQGPKLLIQFQNNGVVDDSQLPKDRFSAERLKGVDSTLKIQPAKLEDSAVYLCASKPGTGGLNTEAFFGQGTRLTVV.

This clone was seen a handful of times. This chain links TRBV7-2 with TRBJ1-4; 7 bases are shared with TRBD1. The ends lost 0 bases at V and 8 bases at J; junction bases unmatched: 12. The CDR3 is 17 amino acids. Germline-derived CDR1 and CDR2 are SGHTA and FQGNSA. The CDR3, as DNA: TGTGCCAGCAGCTTAGCCGGGCCAGGGGGGGTTTGGGAAAAACTGTTTTTT. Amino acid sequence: CASSLAGPGGVWEKLFF.

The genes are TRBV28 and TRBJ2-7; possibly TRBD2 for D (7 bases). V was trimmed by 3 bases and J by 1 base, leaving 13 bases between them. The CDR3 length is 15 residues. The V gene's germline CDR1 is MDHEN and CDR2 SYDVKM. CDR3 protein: CASSLAGALSYEQYF. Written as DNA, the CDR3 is TGTGCCAGCAGTTTGGCGGGGGCCCTATCCTACGAGCAGTACTTC.

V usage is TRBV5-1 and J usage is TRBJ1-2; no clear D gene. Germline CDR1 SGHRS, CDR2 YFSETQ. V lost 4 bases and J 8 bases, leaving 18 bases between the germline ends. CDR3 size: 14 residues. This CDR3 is CASSGLGLTLGYTF. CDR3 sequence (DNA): TGCGCCAGCAGCGGCCTAGGTTTGACCCTCGGCTACACCTTC.

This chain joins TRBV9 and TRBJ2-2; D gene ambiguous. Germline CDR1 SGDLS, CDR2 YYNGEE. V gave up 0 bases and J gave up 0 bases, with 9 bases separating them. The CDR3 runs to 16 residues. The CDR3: CASSVGFIANTGELFF. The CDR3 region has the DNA TGTGCCAGCAGCGTAGGGTTCATAGCGAACACCGGGGAGCTGTTTTTT.